In its sample, the clone carrying this T cell receptor (beta chain) was seen once. The repertoire was sequenced with immunoSEQ multiplex PCR; TCRdb's copy has only in-frame clones and lacks some. This table has 100,000 or so clones, more than 85% appearing once. CDR3 size: 17 residues. V was cut by 0 bases and J by 4 bases, with 15 bases left in between. Germline CDR1 LGHNA, CDR2 YSLEER. This entry belongs to a study of OX40 agonist ivuxolimab in advanced cancers. The receptor's source is an adult with an advanced solid tumor such as melanoma, head and neck, liver or kidney cancer. This specimen consisted of CD4+ or CD8+ T cells sorted from blood, obtained in a trial of the OX40 agonist ivuxolimab. The gene calls are TRBV4-3 and TRBJ2-2; possibly TRBD2 for D (5 bases). This CDR3 is CASSQESGVPITGELFF. The CDR3 region has the DNA TGCGCCAGCAGCCAAGAATCCGGGGTACCAATCACCGGGGAGCTGTTTTTT.